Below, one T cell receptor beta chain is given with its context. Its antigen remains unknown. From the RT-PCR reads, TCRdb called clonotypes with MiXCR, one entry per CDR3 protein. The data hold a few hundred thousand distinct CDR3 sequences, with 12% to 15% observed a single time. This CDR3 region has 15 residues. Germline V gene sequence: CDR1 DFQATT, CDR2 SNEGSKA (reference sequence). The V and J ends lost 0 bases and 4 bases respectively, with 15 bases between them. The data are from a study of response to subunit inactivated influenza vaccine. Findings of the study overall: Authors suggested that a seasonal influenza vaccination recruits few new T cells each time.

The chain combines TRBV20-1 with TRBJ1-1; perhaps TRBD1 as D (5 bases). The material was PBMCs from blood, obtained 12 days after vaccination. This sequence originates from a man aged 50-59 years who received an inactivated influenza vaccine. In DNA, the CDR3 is TGCAGTGCTAGAGATCCCTTCGGGGGGGGCACTGAAGCTTTCTTT. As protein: CSARDPFGGGTEAFF.